What follows are 17 T cell receptor beta chains derived from one specimen sequenced in a study of cytomegalovirus exposure and HLA in healthy donors. The PCR employed 60 Vbeta primers together with 13 Jbeta primers. Sequencing used immunoSEQ multiplex PCR; TCRdb keeps in-frame clones, though not all of them. The sample carries around 85,000 clones, under 80% recorded once. Sequenced: PBMCs. The receptor set was obtained from a man aged 30 to 45 in good health and CMV-seropositive.

This clone occurred once. The V and J genes are TRBV4-2 and TRBJ1-4; no firm D call. With 0 bases removed from V and 2 bases from J, the gap between germline ends came to 10 bases. Per germline, CDR1 LGHNA and CDR2 YNFKEQ. The CDR3 consists of 16 residues. In DNA, the CDR3 is TGTGCCAGCAGCCAAGATGGGAGGAGGACTAATGAAAAACTGTTTTTT. Translating gives CASSQDGRRTNEKLFF.

The chain joins TRBV18 to TRBJ1-4, with 8 bases matching TRBD1. The V gene end was trimmed by 3 bases and the J gene end by 3 bases; junction bases not matched to a gene: 3. Germline CDR1 KGHSH, CDR2 LQKENI. The CDR3 is 15 amino acids. The CDR3: CASSPRGQANEKLFF. The CDR3 DNA reads as TGTGCCAGCTCACCCCGGGGACAGGCTAATGAAAAACTGTTTTTT. The full variable domain, with the rest looked up from reference TRBV18 and TRBJ1-4, is NAGVMQNPRHLVRRRGQEARLRCSPMKGHSHVYWYRQLPEEGLKFMVYLQKENIIDESGMPKERFSAEFPKEGPSILRIQQVVRGDSAAYFCASSPRGQANEKLFFGSGTQLSVL.

The chain joins TRBV2 to TRBJ2-6; 7 nucleotides line up with TRBD2. Germline CDR1 SNHLY, CDR2 FYNNEI. The CDR3 has 16 residues. V shed 2 bases and J 6 bases; nucleotides not matched to a gene: 7. The DNA for the CDR3 is TGTGCCAGCAGTGAATGGGGAGGGACGTCGGCCAACGTCCTGACTTTC. It yields the protein CASSEWGGTSANVLTF.

V usage is TRBV6-5 and J usage is TRBJ2-1; D is unclear. V gave up 6 bases and J gave up 0 bases, with 9 bases separating them. The CDR3 length is 14 residues. CDR1 and CDR2 from the germline V gene are MNHEY and SVGAGI. DNA of the CDR3: TGTGCCAGCAGCCTATTAAGCTCCTACAATGAGCAGTTCTTC. Translated: CASSLLSSYNEQFF.

This clone has a handful of counts. This chain links TRBV19 with TRBJ1-1; D perhaps matches TRBD1 (6 bases). Germline V gene lookup returns CDR1 LNHDA and CDR2 SQIVND (reference sequence). Between the trimmed V and J ends, which lost 1 base and 1 base, there was a span of 16 bases. The CDR3 is made up of 17 amino acids. CDR3 sequence reads: CASSIVSPRQANTEAFF. The CDR3 DNA reads as TGTGCCAGTAGTATAGTATCGCCCCGACAGGCGAACACTGAAGCTTTCTTT. The complete variable domain, with remaining parts taken from reference TRBV19 and TRBJ1-1, reads DGGITQSPKYLFRKEGQNVTLSCEQNLNHDAMYWYRQDPGQGLRLIYYSQIVNDFQKGDIAEGYSVSREKKESFPLTVTSAQKNPTAFYLCASSIVSPRQANTEAFFGQGTRLTVV.

The V and J genes are TRBV15 and TRBJ1-2; D unresolved. Germline V gene lookup returns CDR1 LNHNV and CDR2 YYDKDF (reference sequence). The CDR3 spans 13 residues. Trimming shortened V by 3 bases and J by 4 bases, and 9 bases separated the two germline ends. CDR3 protein: CATSSNRGYGYTF. DNA of the CDR3: TGTGCCACCAGCAGCAACCGGGGCTATGGCTACACCTTC.

The chain couples TRBV6-6 to TRBJ1-1; no clear D. Trimming removed 0 bases at V and 5 bases at J, with 10 bases between. The CDR3 consists of 14 residues. Germline V gene lookup returns CDR1 MNHNY and CDR2 SVGAGI (reference sequence). The CDR3, as DNA: TGTGCCAGCAGTTACTCGAGCGGCCGGACTGAAGCTTTCTTT. The encoded protein is CASSYSSGRTEAFF.

The chain links TRBV19 to TRBJ2-5; 7 bases align to TRBD1. The CDR3 has 12 residues. CDR1 and CDR2 from the germline V gene are LNHDA and SQIVND (reference sequence). V lost 7 bases and J lost 5; bases outside the gene matches: 4. The CDR3 bases are TGTGCCAGTAAAGGGGGCCCGGAGACCCAGTACTTC. This sequence encodes CASKGGPETQYF.

The V call is TRBV11-2, the J call TRBJ1-2; 11 nucleotides agree with TRBD1. Germline values: CDR1 SGHAT, CDR2 FQNNGV. V dropped 0 bases and J dropped 3; count of bases not matched to a gene: 3. The CDR3 is made up of 16 amino acids. CDR3: CASSLEGGQGDYGYTF. DNA of the CDR3: TGTGCCAGCAGCTTAGAGGGGGGACAGGGGGACTATGGCTACACCTTC.

This clone has only a few counts. The genes are TRBV14 and TRBJ2-3, with 11 bases aligning to TRBD1. V was pared by 4 bases and J by 5 bases, with 11 bases of the junction left unmatched. The CDR3 runs to 17 residues. Germline V gives CDR1 SGHDN, CDR2 FVKESK. CDR3 residues: CASSPRSGTGGLDTQYF. The CDR3 DNA sequence: TGTGCCAGCAGCCCCCGCTCCGGGACAGGGGGTTTAGATACGCAGTATTTT.

V usage is TRBV10-3 and J usage is TRBJ2-5; D is perhaps TRBD2 (5 bases). With 0 bases removed from V and 4 bases from J, the gap between germline ends came to 15 bases. The CDR3 length is 16 residues. Germline V gene lookup returns CDR1 ENHRY and CDR2 SYGVKD. The CDR3 spells CAISESLTGIGETQYF. In DNA, the CDR3 is TGTGCCATCAGTGAGTCCCTCACGGGGATTGGAGAGACCCAGTACTTC.

This rearrangement joins TRBV9 to TRBJ1-1, with 7 bases that match TRBD1. The CDR3 is 16 amino acids. Germline-derived CDR1 and CDR2 are SGDLS and YYNGEE. V gave up 3 bases and J gave up 1 base; unmatched junction bases: 9. The chain's CDR3 is CASSAEKGAWNTEAFF. CDR3 coding DNA: TGTGCCAGCAGCGCCGAAAAGGGGGCATGGAACACTGAAGCTTTCTTT. Full variable domain (missing parts from reference TRBV9 and TRBJ1-1): DSGVTQTPKHLITATGQRVTLRCSPRSGDLSVYWYQQSLDQGLQFLIQYYNGEERAKGNILERFSAQQFPDLHSELNLSSLELGDSALYFCASSAEKGAWNTEAFFGQGTRLTVV.

On this clone: Its ends do not fully match the called genes, so a read error is possible. Additional DNA sequences in this sample encode the identical CDR3. This chain uses TRBV28 with TRBJ2-1, with 9 nucleotides matching TRBD2. CDR1 MDHEN and CDR2 SYDVKM come from the germline V gene. The CDR3 has 15 amino acids. The CDR3 reads CASSFSGSAYNEQFF. CDR3 bases: TGTGCCAGCAGCTTTAGCGGGAGCGCCTACAACGAGCAGTTCTTC.

This clone was seen only a few times. The rearrangement uses TRBV6-4 and TRBJ1-6; D is undetermined. The CDR3 extends over 14 amino acids. Germline assignment: CDR1 MRHNA and CDR2 SNTAGT. The V end was cut by 2 bases, the J end by 7 bases, with 9 bases between. CDR3 coding DNA: TGTGCCAGCAGTGACGAGGGTACAAATTCACCCCTCCACTTT. It is translated as CASSDEGTNSPLHF.

This clone was seen once. J is TRBJ2-2 and V is TRBV7-2; TRBD1 agrees at 9 bases. CDR3 length: 14 amino acids. Germline V gene lookup returns CDR1 SGHTA and CDR2 FQGNSA. Trimming at V came to 6 bases and at J to 7 bases, leaving 6 bases not matched to a gene. CDR3 protein: CASRWDRDSGELFF. CDR3 coding DNA: TGTGCCAGCAGATGGGACAGGGACAGCGGGGAGCTGTTTTTT. Drawing the rest from reference TRBV7-2 and TRBJ2-2, the complete variable domain is GAGVSQSPSNKVTEKGKDVELRCDPISGHTALYWYRQSLGQGLEFLIYFQGNSAPDKSGLPSDRFSAERTGGSVSTLTIQRTQQEDSAVYLCASRWDRDSGELFFGEGSRLTVL.

The V and J genes are TRBV7-6 and TRBJ1-2; D is unresolved. CDR1 SGHVS and CDR2 FNYEAQ come from the germline V gene. V dropped 5 bases and J dropped 3 bases, with 10 bases sitting between them. The CDR3 consists of 13 residues. The CDR3 reads CASSPSADYGYTF. In nucleotides, the CDR3 is TGTGCCAGCAGCCCGTCTGCGGACTATGGCTACACCTTC.

V gene TRBV29-1 combines with J gene TRBJ1-1; 10 positions agree with TRBD1. The germline CDR1 and CDR2 sequences are SQVTM and ANQGSEA. The CDR3 loop spans 13 amino acids. V lost 3 bases, J lost 4 bases, and 2 bases stayed unmatched. The CDR3 DNA is TGCAGCGTTGAGGGACAGGGGATCACTGAAGCTTTCTTT. It codes for CSVEGQGITEAFF.